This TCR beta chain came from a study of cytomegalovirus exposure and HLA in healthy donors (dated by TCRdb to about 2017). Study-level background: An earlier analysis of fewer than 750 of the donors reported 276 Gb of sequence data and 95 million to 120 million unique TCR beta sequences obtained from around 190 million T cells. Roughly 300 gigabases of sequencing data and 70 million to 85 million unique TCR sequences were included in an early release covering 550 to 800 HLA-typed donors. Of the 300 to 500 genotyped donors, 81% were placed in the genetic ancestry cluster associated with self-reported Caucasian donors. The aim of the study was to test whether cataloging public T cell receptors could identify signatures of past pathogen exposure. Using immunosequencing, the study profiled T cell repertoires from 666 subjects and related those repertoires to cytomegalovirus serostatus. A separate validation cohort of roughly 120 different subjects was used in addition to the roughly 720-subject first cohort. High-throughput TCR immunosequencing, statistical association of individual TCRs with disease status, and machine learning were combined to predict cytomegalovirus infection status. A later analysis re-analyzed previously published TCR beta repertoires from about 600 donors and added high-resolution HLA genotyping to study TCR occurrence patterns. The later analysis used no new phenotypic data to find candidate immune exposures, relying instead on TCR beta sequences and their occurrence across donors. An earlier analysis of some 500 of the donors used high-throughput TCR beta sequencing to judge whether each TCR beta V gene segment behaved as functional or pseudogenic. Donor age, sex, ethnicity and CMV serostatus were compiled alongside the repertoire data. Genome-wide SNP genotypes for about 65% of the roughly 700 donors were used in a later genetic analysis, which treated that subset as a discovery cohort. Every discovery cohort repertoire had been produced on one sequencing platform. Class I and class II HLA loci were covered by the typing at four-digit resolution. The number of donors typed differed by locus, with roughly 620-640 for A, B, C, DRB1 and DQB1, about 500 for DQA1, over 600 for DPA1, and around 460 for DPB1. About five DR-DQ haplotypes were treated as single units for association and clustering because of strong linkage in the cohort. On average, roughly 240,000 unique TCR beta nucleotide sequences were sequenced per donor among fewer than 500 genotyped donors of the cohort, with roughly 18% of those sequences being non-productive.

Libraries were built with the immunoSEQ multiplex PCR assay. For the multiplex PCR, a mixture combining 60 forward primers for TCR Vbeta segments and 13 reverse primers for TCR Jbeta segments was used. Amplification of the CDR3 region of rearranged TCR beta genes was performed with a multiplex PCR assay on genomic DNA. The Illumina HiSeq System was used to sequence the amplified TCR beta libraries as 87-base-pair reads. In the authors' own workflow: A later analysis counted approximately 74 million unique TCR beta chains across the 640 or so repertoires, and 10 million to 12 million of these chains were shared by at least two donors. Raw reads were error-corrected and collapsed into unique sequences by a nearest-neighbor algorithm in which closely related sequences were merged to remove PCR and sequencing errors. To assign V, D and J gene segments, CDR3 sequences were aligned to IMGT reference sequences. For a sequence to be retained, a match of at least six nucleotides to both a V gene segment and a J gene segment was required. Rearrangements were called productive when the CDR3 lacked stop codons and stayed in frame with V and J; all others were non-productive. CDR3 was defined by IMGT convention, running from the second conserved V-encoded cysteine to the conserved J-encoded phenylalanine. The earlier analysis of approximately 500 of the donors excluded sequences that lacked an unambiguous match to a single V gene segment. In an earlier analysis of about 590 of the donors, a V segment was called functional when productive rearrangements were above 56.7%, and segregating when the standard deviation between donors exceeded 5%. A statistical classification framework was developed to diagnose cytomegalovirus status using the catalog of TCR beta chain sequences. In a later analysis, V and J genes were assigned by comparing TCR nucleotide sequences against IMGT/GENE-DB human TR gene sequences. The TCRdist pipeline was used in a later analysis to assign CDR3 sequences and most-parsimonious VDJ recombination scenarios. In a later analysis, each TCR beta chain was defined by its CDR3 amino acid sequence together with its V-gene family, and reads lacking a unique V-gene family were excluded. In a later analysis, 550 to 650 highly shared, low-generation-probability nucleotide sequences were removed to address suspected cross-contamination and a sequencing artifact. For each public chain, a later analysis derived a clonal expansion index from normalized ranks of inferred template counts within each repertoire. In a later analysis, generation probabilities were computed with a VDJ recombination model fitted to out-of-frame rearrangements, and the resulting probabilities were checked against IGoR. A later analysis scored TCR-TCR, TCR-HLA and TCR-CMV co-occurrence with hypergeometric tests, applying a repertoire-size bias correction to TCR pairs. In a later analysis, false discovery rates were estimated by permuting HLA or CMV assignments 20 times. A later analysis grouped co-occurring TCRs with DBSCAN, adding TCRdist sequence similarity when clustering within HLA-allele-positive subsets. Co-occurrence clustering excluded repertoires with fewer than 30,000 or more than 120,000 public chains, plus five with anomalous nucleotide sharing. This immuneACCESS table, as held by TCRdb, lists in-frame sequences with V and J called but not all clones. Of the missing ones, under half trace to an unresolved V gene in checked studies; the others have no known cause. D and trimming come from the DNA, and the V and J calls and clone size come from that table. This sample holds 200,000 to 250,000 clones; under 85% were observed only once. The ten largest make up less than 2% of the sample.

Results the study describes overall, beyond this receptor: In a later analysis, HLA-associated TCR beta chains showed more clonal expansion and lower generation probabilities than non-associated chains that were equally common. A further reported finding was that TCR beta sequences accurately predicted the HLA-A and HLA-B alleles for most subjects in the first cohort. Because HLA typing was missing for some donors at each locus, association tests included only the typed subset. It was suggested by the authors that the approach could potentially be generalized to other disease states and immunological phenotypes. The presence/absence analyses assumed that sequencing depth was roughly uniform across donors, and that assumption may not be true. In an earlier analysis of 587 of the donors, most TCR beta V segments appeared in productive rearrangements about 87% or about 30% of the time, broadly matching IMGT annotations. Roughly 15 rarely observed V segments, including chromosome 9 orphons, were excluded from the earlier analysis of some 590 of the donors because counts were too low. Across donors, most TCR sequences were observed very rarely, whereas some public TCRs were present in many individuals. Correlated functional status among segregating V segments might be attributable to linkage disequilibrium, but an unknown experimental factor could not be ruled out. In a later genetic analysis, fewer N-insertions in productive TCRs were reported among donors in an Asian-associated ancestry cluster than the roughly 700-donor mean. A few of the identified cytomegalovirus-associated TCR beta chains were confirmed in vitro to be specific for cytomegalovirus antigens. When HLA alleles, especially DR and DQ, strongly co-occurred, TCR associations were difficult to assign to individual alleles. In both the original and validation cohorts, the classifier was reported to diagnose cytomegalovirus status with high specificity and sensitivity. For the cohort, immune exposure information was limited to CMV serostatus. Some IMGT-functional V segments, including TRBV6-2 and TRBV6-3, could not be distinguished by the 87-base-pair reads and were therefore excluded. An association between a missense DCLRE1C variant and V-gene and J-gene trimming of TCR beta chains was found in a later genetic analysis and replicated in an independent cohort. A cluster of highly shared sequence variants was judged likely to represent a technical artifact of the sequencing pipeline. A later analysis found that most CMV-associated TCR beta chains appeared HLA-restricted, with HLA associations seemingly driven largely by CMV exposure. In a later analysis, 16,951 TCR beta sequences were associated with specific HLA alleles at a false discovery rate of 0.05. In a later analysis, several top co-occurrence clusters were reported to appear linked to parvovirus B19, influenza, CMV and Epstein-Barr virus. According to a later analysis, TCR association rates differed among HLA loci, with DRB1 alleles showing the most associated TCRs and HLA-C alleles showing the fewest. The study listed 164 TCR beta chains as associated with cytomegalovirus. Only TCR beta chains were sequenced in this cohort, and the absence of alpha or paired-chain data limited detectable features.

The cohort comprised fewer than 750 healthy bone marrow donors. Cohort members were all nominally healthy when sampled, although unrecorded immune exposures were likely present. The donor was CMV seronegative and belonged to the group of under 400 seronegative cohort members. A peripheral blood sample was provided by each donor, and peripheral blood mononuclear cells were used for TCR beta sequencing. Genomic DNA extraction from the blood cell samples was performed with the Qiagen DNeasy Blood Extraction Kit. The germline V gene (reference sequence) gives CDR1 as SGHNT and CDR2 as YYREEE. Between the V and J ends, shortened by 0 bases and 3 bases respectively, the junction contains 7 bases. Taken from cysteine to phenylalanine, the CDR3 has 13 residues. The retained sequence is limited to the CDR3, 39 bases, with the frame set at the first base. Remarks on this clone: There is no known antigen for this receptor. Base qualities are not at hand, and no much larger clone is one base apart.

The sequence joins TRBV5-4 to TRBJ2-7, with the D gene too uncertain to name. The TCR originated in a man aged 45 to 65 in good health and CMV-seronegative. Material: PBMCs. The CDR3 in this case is CASSLVQNYEQYF. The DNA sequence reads TGTGCCAGCAGCTTGGTTCAGAACTACGAGCAGTACTTC.